This entry concerns a single T cell receptor beta chain. V was trimmed by 0 bases and J by 6 bases, leaving 7 bases between them. The CDR3 length is 13 residues. The V gene's germline CDR1 is SGHDN and CDR2 FVKESK. The data are from a study of blood T cell repertoires in COVID-19. Ages ranged from roughly 18 to 100 years, with residence in under 25 US areas. Categorization into cohorts depended on clinical history that participants reported. In Cohort 3, a recovered donor had either two negative PCRs, clearance, or symptom resolution. In the study's own analysis: Using reference gene primer amplification, nucleated cell counts were estimated. Measured with immunoSEQ multiplex PCR; TCRdb has only the in-frame clones, and not every one. V and J calls and clone size are as listed in that table; D and trimming were resolved from the DNA. The sample has 180,000 or so clones, over 80% seen once.

This clonotype was obtained from an older woman who had recovered from COVID-19. The sequenced material came from PBMCs or T cells enriched from blood (not recorded which). The V gene is TRBV14, the J gene TRBJ2-3; no clear D. As DNA, the CDR3 is TGTGCCAGCAGCCAAGATGAGTGGGATACGCAGTATTTT. Translation gives CASSQDEWDTQYF.